This TCR beta chain derives from a study of Graves' ophthalmopathy and Graves' hyperthyroidism. The study amplified TCR beta CDR3 regions using RNA transcripts. RT-PCR with HTBI primers came first, then second-round multiplex PCR. TCRdb reprocessed the multiplex PCR reads via MiXCR and lists one record per CDR3 protein. The profile shows fewer than 400,000 distinct CDR3 sequences, around 20% of them singletons. Germline loops: CDR1 ENHRY, CDR2 SYGVKD. The CDR3 totals 14 residues. Unmatched junction bases numbered 2, after V lost 6 bases and J lost 0 bases. Study observations and caveats: The authors also found most expanded thyroid clonotypes above 0.001 frequency in blood.

Reliance was placed on clinical symptoms, serum thyroxine, TRAb, thyroid ultrasound and orbital computed tomography for diagnosis. This clonotype showed up many times. What it binds is unknown. The gene calls are TRBV10-3 and TRBJ1-5; 7 nucleotides line up with TRBD1. Sequencing input: peripheral blood. The sequence derives from a woman between 18 and 29 years old with Graves' ophthalmopathy. The CDR3 sequence: CAISGTASNQPQHF. The DNA of the CDR3 is TGTGCCATCAGCGGGACAGCTAGCAATCAGCCCCAGCATTTT.